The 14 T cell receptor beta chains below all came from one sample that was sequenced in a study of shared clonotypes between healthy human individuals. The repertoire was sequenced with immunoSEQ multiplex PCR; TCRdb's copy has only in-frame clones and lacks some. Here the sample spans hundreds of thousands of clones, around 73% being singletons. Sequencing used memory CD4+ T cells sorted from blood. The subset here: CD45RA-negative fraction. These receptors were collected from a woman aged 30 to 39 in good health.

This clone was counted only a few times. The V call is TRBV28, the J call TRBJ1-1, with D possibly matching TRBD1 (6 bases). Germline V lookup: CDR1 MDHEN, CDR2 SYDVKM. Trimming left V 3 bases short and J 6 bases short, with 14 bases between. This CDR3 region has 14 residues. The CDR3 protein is CASSFGGAKPEAFF. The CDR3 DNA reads TGTGCCAGCAGTTTCGGGGGGGCAAAACCTGAAGCTTTCTTT.

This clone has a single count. CDR3 in DNA: TGTGCCAGCTCACCTAAACACTCCACCGGGGAGCTGTTTTTT. It is translated as CASSPKHSTGELFF. V and J are TRBV18 and TRBJ2-2, with D unclear. CDR3 length equals 14 residues. The V end lost 3 bases, the J end lost 4 bases, and 9 bases lay between the germline ends. Germline V lookup: CDR1 KGHSH, CDR2 LQKENI.

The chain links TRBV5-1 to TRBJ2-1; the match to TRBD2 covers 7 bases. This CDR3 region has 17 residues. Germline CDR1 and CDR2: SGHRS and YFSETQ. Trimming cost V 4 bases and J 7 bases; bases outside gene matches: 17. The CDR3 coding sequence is TGCGCCAGCAGCGCCGGGTGGGGGAGGGCCTCAGAGAATGAGCAGTTCTTC. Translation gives CASSAGWGRASENEQFF.

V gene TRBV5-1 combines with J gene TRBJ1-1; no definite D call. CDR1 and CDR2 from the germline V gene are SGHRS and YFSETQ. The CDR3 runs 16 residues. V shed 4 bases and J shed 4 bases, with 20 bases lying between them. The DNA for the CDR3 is TGCGCCAGCAGCCCCGCGGGCGGTTCTATGGGCACTGAAGCTTTCTTT. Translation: CASSPAGGSMGTEAFF. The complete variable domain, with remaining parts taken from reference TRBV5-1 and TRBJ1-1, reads KAGVTQTPRYLIKTRGQQVTLSCSPISGHRSVSWYQQTPGQGLQFLFEYFSETQRNKGNFPGRFSGRQFSNSRSEMNVSTLELGDSALYLCASSPAGGSMGTEAFFGQGTRLTVV.

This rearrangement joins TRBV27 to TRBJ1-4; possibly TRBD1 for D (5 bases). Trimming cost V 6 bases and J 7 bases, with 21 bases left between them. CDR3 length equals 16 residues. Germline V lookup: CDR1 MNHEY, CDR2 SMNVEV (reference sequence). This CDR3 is CASRLRSQGPGEKLFF. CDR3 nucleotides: TGTGCCAGCAGACTCCGATCCCAGGGCCCCGGTGAAAAACTGTTTTTT.

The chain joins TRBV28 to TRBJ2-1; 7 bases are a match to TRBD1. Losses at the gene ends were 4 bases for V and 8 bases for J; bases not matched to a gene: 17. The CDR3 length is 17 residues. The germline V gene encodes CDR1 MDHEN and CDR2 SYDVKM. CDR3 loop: CASSSLGTVHIEDEQFF. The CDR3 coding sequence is TGTGCCAGCAGTTCCCTAGGGACAGTCCATATTGAGGATGAGCAGTTCTTC.

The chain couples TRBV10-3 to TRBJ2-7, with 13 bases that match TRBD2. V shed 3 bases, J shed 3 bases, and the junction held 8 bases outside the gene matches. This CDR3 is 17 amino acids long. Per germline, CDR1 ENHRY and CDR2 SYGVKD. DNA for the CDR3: TGTGCCATCAGTGATTCTAAGGGACTAGCGGGACTCTACGAGCAGTACTTC. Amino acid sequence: CAISDSKGLAGLYEQYF.

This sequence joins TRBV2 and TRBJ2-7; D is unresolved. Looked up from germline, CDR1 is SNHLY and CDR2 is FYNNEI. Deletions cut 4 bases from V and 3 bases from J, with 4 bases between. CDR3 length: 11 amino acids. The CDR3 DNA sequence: TGTGCCAGCAGTGTAGACTACGAGCAGTACTTC. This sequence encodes CASSVDYEQYF.

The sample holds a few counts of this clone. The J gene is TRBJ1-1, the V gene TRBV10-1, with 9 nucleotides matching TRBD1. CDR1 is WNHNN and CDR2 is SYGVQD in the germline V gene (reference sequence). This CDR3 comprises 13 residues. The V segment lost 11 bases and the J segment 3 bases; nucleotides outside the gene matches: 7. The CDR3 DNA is TGCGCCGTACAGGGGGCAAGGGACACTGAAGCTTTCTTT. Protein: CAVQGARDTEAFF.

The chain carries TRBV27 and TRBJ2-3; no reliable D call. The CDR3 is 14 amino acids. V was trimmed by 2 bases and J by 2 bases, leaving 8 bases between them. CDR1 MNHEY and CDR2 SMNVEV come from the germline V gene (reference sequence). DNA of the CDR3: TGTGCCAGCAGTTTACAGTGGCCCACAGATACGCAGTATTTT. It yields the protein CASSLQWPTDTQYF.

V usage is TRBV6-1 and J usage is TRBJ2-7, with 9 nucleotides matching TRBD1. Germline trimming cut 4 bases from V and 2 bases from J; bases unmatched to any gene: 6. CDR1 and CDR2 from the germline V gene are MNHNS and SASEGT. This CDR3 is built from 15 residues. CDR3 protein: CASSALDRGAYEQYF. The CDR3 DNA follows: TGTGCCAGCAGTGCCCTGGACAGGGGCGCCTACGAGCAGTACTTC.

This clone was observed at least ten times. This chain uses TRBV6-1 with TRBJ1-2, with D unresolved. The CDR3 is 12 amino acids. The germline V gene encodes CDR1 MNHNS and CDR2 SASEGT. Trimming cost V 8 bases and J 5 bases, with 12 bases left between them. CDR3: CASGDGPYGYTF. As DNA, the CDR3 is TGTGCCAGCGGAGATGGACCATATGGCTACACCTTC.

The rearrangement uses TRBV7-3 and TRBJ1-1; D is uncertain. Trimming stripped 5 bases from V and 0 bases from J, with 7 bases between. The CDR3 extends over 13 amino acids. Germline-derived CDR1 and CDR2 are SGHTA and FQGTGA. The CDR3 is CASSRHMNTEAFF. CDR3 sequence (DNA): TGTGCCAGCAGCCGCCACATGAACACTGAAGCTTTCTTT.

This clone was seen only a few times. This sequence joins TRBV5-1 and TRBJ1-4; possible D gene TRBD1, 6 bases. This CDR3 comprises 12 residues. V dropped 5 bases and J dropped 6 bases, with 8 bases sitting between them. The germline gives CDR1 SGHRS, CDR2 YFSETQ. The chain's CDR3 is CASRQGDEKLFF. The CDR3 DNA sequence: TGCGCCAGCAGACAGGGAGATGAAAAACTGTTTTTT.